This T cell receptor beta chain came from a study of control samples from healthy donors and cancer patients. TCRdb keeps only in-frame clones here, not all; method: immunoSEQ multiplex PCR. The data show about 160,000 clones, roughly 89% seen once. The sequence came from a man aged 30-40 years in good health. The material sequenced was blood.

CDR3 region: CAGGRLTGQGNGYTF. CDR3 DNA sequence: TGTGCCGGAGGGAGGCTCACTGGACAGGGGAATGGCTACACCTTC. The chain employs TRBV30 and TRBJ1-2; 9 bases are shared with TRBD1. Germline loops: CDR1 GTSNPN, CDR2 SVGIG (reference sequence). The trim removed 8 bases at V and 6 bases at J, leaving 16 bases unmatched. CDR3 size: 15 residues.